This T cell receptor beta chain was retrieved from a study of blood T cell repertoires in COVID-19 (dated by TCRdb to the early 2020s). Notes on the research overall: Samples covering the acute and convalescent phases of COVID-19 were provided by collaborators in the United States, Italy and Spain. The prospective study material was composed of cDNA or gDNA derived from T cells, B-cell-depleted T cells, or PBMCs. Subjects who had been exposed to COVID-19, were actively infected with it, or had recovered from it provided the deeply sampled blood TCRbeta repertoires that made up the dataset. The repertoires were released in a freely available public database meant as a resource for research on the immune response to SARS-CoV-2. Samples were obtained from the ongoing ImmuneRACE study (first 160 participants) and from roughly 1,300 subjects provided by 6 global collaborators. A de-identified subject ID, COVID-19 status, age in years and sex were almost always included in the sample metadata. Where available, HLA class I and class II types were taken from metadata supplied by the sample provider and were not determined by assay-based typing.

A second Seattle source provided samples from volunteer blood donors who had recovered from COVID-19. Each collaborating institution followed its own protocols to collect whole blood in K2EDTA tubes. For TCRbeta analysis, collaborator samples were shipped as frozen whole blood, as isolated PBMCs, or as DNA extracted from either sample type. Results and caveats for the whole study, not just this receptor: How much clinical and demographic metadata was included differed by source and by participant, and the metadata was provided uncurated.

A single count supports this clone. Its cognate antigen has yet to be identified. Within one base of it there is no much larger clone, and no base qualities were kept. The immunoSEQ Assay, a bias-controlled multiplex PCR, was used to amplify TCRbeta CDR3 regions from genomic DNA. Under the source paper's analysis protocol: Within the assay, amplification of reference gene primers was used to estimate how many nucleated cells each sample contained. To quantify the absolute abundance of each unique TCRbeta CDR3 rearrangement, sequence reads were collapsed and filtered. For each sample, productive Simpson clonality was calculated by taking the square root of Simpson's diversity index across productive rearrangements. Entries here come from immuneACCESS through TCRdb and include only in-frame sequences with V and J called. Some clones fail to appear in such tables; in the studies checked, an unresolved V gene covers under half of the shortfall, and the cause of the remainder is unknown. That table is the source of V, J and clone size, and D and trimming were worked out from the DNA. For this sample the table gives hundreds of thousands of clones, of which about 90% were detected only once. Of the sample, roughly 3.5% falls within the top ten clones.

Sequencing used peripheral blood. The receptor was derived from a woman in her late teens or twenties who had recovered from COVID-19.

The bases are TGCACCAGCAGCCAAGATCTTGCTAGCGGGAGGGCCGTGGACACAGATACGCAGTATTTT. It is translated as CTSSQDLASGRAVDTDTQYF. Recombination linked TRBV1 to TRBJ2-3; TRBD2, the D gene given by the table, was not confirmed from the DNA. TRBV1 is an annotated pseudogene. Spanning cysteine to phenylalanine, the CDR3 consists of 20 amino acids. This entry keeps only the CDR3 DNA: 60 bases, framed from base 1.